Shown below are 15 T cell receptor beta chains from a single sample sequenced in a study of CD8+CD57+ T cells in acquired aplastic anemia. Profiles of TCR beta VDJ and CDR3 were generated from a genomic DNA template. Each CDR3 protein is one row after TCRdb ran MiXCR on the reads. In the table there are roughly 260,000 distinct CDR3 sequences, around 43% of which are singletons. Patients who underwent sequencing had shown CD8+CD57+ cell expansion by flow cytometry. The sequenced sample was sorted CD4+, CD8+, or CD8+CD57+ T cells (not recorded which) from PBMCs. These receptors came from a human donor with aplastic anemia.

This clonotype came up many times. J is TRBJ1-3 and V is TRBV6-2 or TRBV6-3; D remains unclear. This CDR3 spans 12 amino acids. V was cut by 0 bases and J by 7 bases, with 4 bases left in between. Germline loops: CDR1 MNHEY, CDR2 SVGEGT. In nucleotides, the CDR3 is TGTGCCAGCAGTTACTCGCCGAACACCATATATTTT. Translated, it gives CASSYSPNTIYF.

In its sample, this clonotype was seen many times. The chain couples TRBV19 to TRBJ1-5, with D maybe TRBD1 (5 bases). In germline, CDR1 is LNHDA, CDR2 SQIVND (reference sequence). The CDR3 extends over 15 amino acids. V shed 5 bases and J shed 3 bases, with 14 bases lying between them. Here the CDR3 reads CASSSGTVYNQPQHF. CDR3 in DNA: TGTGCCAGTAGTTCCGGGACGGTGTACAATCAGCCCCAGCATTTT. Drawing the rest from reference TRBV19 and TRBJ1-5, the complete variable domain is DGGITQSPKYLFRKEGQNVTLSCEQNLNHDAMYWYRQDPGQGLRLIYYSQIVNDFQKGDIAEGYSVSREKKESFPLTVTSAQKNPTAFYLCASSSGTVYNQPQHFGDGTRLSIL.

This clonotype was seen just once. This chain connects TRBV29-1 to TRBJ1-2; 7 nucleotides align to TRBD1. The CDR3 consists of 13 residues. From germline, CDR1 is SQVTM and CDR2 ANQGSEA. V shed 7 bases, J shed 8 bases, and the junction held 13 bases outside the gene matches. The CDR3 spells CSAHRGGGEGYTF. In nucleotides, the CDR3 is TGCAGCGCCCACAGGGGCGGGGGAGAGGGCTACACCTTC. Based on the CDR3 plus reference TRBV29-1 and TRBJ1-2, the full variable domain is SAVISQKPSRDICQRGTSLTIQCQVDSQVTMMFWYRQQPGQSLTLIATANQGSEATYESGFVIDKFPISRPNLTFSTLTVSNMSPEDSSIYLCSAHRGGGEGYTFGSGTRLTVV.

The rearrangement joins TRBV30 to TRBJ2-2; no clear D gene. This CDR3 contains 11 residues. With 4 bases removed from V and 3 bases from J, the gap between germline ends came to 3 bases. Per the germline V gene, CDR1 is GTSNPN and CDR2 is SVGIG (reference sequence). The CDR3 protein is CAWKDTGELFF. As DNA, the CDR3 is TGTGCCTGGAAAGACACCGGGGAGCTGTTTTTT.

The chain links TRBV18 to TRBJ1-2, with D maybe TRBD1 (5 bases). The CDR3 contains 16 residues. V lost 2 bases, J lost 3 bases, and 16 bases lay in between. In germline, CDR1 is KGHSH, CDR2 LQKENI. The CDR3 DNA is TGTGCCAGCTCACCATGGGTACTCTCGGGGCACTATGGCTACACCTTC. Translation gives CASSPWVLSGHYGYTF.

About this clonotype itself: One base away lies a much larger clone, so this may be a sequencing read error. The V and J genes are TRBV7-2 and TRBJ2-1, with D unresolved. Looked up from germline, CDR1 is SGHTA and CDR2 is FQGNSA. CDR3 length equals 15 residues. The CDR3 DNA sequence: TGTGCCAGCAGCCAAGATCGTCCAGGATCCGATGAGCAGTCCTTC. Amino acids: CASSQDRPGSDEQSF.

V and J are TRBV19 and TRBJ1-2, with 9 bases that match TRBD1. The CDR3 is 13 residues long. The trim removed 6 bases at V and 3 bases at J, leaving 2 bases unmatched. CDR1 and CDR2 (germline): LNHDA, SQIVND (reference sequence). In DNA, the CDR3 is TGTGCCAGTAGGACAGGGGGACACTATGGCTACACCTTC. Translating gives CASRTGGHYGYTF. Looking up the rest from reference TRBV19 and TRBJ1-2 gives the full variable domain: DGGITQSPKYLFRKEGQNVTLSCEQNLNHDAMYWYRQDPGQGLRLIYYSQIVNDFQKGDIAEGYSVSREKKESFPLTVTSAQKNPTAFYLCASRTGGHYGYTFGSGTRLTVV.

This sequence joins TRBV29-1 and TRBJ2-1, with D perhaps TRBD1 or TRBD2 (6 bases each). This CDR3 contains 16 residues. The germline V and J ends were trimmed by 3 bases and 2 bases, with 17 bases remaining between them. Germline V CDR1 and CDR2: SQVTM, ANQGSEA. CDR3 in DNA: TGCAGCGTTGATACCCCTGGAGGGACACCCTACAATGAGCAGTTCTTC. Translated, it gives CSVDTPGGTPYNEQFF.

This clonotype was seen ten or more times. The DNA for the CDR3 is TGTGCCAGTAGTCTCAAAATGGTCTCCTATAATTCACCCCTCCACTTT. It specifies CASSLKMVSYNSPLHF. This sequence joins TRBV19 and TRBJ1-6, with D hard to call. V lost 5 bases and J lost 0, with 11 bases in between. The CDR3 totals 16 residues. The germline V gene has CDR1 LNHDA and CDR2 SQIVND (reference sequence).

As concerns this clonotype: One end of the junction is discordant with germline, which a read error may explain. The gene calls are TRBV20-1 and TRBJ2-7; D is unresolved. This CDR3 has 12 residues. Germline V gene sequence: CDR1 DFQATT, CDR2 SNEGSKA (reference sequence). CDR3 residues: CSASGRNYGQYF. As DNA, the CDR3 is TGCAGTGCTAGTGGTCGTAACTACGGGCAGTACTTC.

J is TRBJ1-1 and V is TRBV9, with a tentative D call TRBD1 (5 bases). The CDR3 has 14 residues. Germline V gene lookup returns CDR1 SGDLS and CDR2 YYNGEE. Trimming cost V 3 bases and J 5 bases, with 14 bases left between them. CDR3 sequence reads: CASSGQTRRTEAFF. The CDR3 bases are TGTGCCAGCAGCGGACAGACTCGACGGACTGAAGCTTTCTTT.

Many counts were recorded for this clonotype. CDR3 in DNA: TGTGCCAGCAGTGGACAGTGGGATCAGCCCCAGCATTTT. It encodes CASSGQWDQPQHF. The chain joins TRBV6-2 or TRBV6-3 to TRBJ1-5; tentative D call: TRBD1 (6 bases). Per the germline V gene, CDR1 is MNHEY and CDR2 is SVGEGT. The CDR3 length is 13 residues. V shed 5 bases and J shed 5 bases, with 10 bases lying between them.

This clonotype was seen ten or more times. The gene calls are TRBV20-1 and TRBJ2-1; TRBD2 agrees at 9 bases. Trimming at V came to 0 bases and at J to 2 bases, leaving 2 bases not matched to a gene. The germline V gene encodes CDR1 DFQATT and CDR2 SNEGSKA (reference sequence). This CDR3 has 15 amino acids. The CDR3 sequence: CSARERTSAYNEQFF. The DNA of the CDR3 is TGCAGTGCTAGAGAGAGGACTAGCGCCTACAATGAGCAGTTCTTC.

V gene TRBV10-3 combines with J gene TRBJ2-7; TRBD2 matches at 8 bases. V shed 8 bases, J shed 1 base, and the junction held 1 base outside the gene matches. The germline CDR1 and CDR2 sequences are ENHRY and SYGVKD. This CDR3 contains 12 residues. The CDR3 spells CAIGTRSYEQYF. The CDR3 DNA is TGTGCCATCGGGACTAGGTCCTACGAGCAGTACTTC.

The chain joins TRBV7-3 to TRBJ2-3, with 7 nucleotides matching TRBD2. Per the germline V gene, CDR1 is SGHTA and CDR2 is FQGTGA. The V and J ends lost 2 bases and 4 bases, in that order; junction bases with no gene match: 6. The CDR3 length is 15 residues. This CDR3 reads CASSLSSGDADTQYF. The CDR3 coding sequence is TGTGCCAGCAGCTTATCCAGCGGGGATGCAGATACGCAGTATTTT. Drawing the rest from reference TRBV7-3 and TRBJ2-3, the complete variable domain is GAGVSQTPSNKVTEKGKYVELRCDPISGHTALYWYRQSLGQGPEFLIYFQGTGAADDSGLPNDRFFAVRPEGSVSTLKIQRTERGDSAVYLCASSLSSGDADTQYFGPGTRLTVL.